Included here is one T cell receptor beta chain sequence, with context. Its recognized antigen is unknown. No quality values exist for individual bases; no much larger clone is one base distant. Library prep was done by the immunoSEQ multiplex PCR assay. From the authors' description of their analysis: A statistical classification framework was built for diagnosing cytomegalovirus status from the catalog of TCR beta chain sequences. TCRdb stores this immuneACCESS table with in-frame sequences only. Part of the clones is absent; in the studies checked, under half of the shortfall reflects unresolved V genes, and no reason is known for the rest. V, J and clone size are taken as reported in that table, and D and trimming were inferred from the DNA itself. The sample table holds about 120,000 clones, of which around 95% were seen once. 1.7% of the sample goes to the ten largest clones. The CDR3 starts with the cysteine, ends with the phenylalanine, and has 18 residues. Of all the DNA, just the CDR3 is kept, 54 bases in frame from base 1. CDR1 and CDR2, looked up from the germline V gene (reference sequence), are GTSNPN and SVGIG. V is pruned by 0 bases and J by 0 bases, leaving 10 bases of the junction without a gene match.

The donors were included in the validation cohort of roughly 120 subjects, a group kept apart from the approximately 670-subject first cohort. The data belong to a study of cytomegalovirus exposure and HLA in healthy donors listed by TCRdb under 2017. For the study in its entirety: The approximately 710 repertoires of the first cohort and the approximately 130 validation repertoires were produced on the same platform, according to a later analysis. The study aimed to test whether cataloging public T cell receptors could reveal signatures of past pathogen exposure. Besides the first cohort of more than 650 subjects, a separate validation cohort made up of roughly 120 different subjects was used. The study combined high-throughput TCR immunosequencing, statistical association of individual TCRs with disease status, and machine learning to predict cytomegalovirus infection status. Here is what the overall study found, with its caveats: Most TCR sequences were seen in very few donors, while some public TCRs were found in many individuals. The validation cohort had no HLA typing available for a later analysis, so co-occurrence within that cohort was assessed over all 120 or so repertoires. Of the cluster scores, about 94% were above 0 in a later analysis, which found that TCRs clustered in the first cohort also tended to co-occur in the 90 to 150 validation repertoires. The study listed 150 to 200 TCR beta chains as associated with cytomegalovirus. A few of the identified cytomegalovirus-associated TCR beta chains were confirmed in vitro to be specific for cytomegalovirus antigens. The authors suggested that the approach could potentially be generalized to other disease states and immunological phenotypes. Cytomegalovirus status was reported to be diagnosed by the classifier with high specificity and sensitivity in both the original and validation cohorts.

The sequence derives from a man younger than 35 in good health and CMV-seronegative. The chain uses TRBV30 and TRBJ2-3; 9 bases in the junction line up with TRBD2. Specimen: PBMCs. The CDR3 corresponds to CAWSVEFPSGTSTDTQYF. The sequence in DNA is TGTGCCTGGAGTGTAGAGTTCCCTAGCGGGACTAGCACAGATACGCAGTATTTT.